This T cell receptor beta chain came from a study of patients and donors after allogeneic stem cell transplantation. The CDR3 is 17 amino acids. Unmatched junction bases numbered 12, after V lost 2 bases and J lost 8 bases. Looked up from germline, CDR1 is SGHNT and CDR2 is YENEEA. One entry per CDR3 protein, called by TCRdb with MiXCR from the RT-PCR reads. There are about 960,000 distinct CDR3 sequences in the sample; approximately 19% occur only once, and 6% lies in the top ten. This clonotype was observed a few times. The sequence derives from a human donor who was either an allogeneic HSCT recipient or a stem cell or donor lymphocyte infusion donor (not recorded which). It is not recorded whose cells these are; they may come from a transplant donor. The source material was blood, either unsorted or a sorted T cell fraction (not recorded which). The chain joins TRBV11-3 to TRBJ2-1, with 10 bases matching TRBD2. The CDR3, as DNA: TGTGCCAGCAGCTTATCCCTAGCGGGAGCAGTCTTGGATGAGCAGTTCTTC. Its protein product is CASSLSLAGAVLDEQFF.